This TCR beta chain appears in the sequencing data of a study of preoperative IRX-2 immunotherapy in early breast cancer (dated by TCRdb to about 2019). This clone came up once. No antigen is known for it. Per-nucleotide qualities are absent, and no much larger clonotype sits a single base away. The meaning of the sample's treatment or condition label: preoperative locoregional IRX-2 cytokine immunotherapy. The samples were obtained from a phase Ib study that tested preoperative, locoregional IRX-2 cytokine immunotherapy designed to prime immune responses. Patients with early-stage breast cancer who were given IRX-2 before surgery served as donors. The receptor library was made with the immunoSEQ multiplex PCR assay. TCRdb carries this immuneACCESS record with in-frame sequences only. Its versions omit some clonotypes, under half of them owing to an unresolved V gene in the studies checked, with the rest unexplained. This sample gives about 3,000 clones in total; 78% of them show up just once. Approximately 8.4% of the sample is held by the ten biggest clonotypes.

This receptor was obtained from a human donor with breast cancer. This material consisted of tumor tissue, taken after IRX-2 immunotherapy.

CDR3 reads: CASSQQTSVGANVLTF. The nucleotides are TGTGCCAGCAGCCAGCAGACTAGCGTTGGGGCCAACGTCCTGACTTTC. The rearrangement combines TRBV11-3 with TRBJ2-6, and 8 junction bases match TRBD2. The germline V end is reduced by 5 bases and the J end by 3 bases; junction bases left unmatched: 6. There are 16 amino acids in the CDR3, from cysteine to phenylalanine inclusive. Only CDR3 DNA is held: 48 bases, read in frame from base 1. Taken from the germline V gene, the CDR1 and CDR2 loops are SGHNT and YENEEA. Supplemented by the reference TRBV11-3 and TRBJ2-6 proteins around the CDR3, the complete variable domain is EAGVVQSPRYKIIEKKQPVAFWCNPISGHNTLYWYLQNLGQGPELLIRYENEEAVDDSQLPKDRFSAERLKGVDSTLKIQPAELGDSAVYLCASSQQTSVGANVLTFGAGSRLTVL.